This TCR beta chain was sequenced for a study of T cell responses to AZD1222 COVID-19 vaccine. Findings of the study overall: The span of vaccine-associated CD4 TCRs extended across spike, with dominance at 160-218 and 743-854. Repertoires in all cases were sampled only once the peak T cell response had passed. Donors, mostly white British, included more females; clonal diversity was possibly underestimated.

Comments on this clone: Antigen: not known.

Germline CDR1 and CDR2: MNHEY and SVGAGI. This CDR3 has 15 residues. The trim removed 6 bases at V and 8 bases at J, leaving 8 bases unmatched. Method: immunoSEQ multiplex PCR; TCRdb's copy keeps in-frame clones and lacks some. Here the sample spans 95,000 to 150,000 clones, about 92% being singletons. The sample here was peripheral blood, taken 28 days after the second AZD1222 dose. The clonotype originates from an adult who received the AZD1222 COVID-19 vaccine. V usage is TRBV6-5 and J usage is TRBJ1-3, with TRBD1 matching 12 bases. CDR3 in amino acids: CASRAEGQGAHTIYF. The DNA for the CDR3 is TGTGCCAGCAGAGCTGAGGGACAGGGGGCGCACACCATATATTTT.